The rows below give T cell receptor beta chains drawn from one sample of a study of cytomegalovirus exposure and HLA in healthy donors. TCRdb's table, derived via immunoSEQ multiplex PCR, lists solely in-frame clones and lacks some. Here the sample spans about 120,000 clones, about 75% being singletons. The specimen sequenced was PBMCs. The receptors shown here come from a man aged 60 to 75 in good health and CMV-seropositive. Each CDR3 is given with its conserved first and last residue. Each record gives: J gene, clone size, V gene, D gene, CDR3 protein, CDR3 DNA. The D gene is left open where the match is weak. Only part of the rows carry a size: once, few, many, or a class if the clone is expanded.

TRBJ1-1 | NA | TRBV2 | TRBD1 | CASRQQGAGTEAFF | TGTGCCAGCAGACAACAGGGGGCCGGCACTGAAGCTTTCTTT
TRBJ1-1 | NA | TRBV5-1 | NA | CASSLAGGVITEAFF | TGCGCCAGCAGCTTGGCTGGGGGGGTCATCACTGAAGCTTTCTTT
TRBJ2-7 | NA | TRBV5-1 | TRBD1 | CASSLVGQGSGNEQYF | TGCGCCAGCAGCTTGGTGGGACAGGGTAGTGGAAACGAGCAGTACTTC
TRBJ2-1 | NA | TRBV5-8 | TRBD2 | CASRWGLADYNEQFF | TGTGCCAGCAGATGGGGACTAGCCGATTACAATGAGCAGTTCTTC
TRBJ2-2 | NA | TRBV2 | TRBD1 | CASSRGQGGTGELFF | TGTGCCAGCAGCCGAGGACAGGGTGGAACCGGGGAGCTGTTTTTT
TRBJ2-1 | few | TRBV4-1 | NA | CASSPPYNEQFF | TGCGCCAGCAGTCCCCCTTACAATGAGCAGTTCTTC
TRBJ2-3 | NA | TRBV4-2 | TRBD2 | CASSQEQLAGSIDTQYF | TGTGCCAGCAGCCAGGAACAACTAGCGGGGAGCATAGATACGCAGTATTTT
TRBJ2-2 | NA | TRBV9 | TRBD2 | CASSDRGGTGELFF | TGTGCCAGCAGCGATCGGGGGGGCACCGGGGAGCTGTTTTTT
TRBJ1-6 | NA | TRBV5-1 | NA | CASSLVDGGAFGNSPLHF | TGCGCCAGCAGCTTGGTCGACGGGGGGGCATTTGGTAATTCACCCCTCCACTTT
TRBJ1-1 | few | TRBV7-9 | NA | CASSSNYMVNTEAFF | TGTGCCAGCAGTTCCAACTACATGGTGAACACTGAAGCTTTCTTT
TRBJ2-3 | NA | TRBV27 | NA | CASSLNLNTDTQYF | TGTGCCAGCAGTTTGAACCTAAACACAGATACGCAGTATTTT
TRBJ2-1 | NA | TRBV4-1 | NA | CASSQEPAYYNEQFF | TGCGCCAGCAGCCAAGAACCAGCGTATTACAATGAGCAGTTCTTC
TRBJ2-5 | NA | TRBV5-1 | TRBD2 | CASSFGDRAGETQYF | TGCGCCAGCAGCTTCGGGGACCGAGCGGGGGAGACCCAGTACTTC
TRBJ1-5 | NA | TRBV2 | TRBD1 | CASSQTGGNQPQHF | TGTGCCAGCAGCCAGACAGGGGGCAATCAGCCCCAGCATTTT
TRBJ1-5 | NA | TRBV30 | NA | CAWSPGGRAYQPQHF | TGTGCCTGGAGCCCTGGGGGGAGGGCGTATCAGCCCCAGCATTTT
TRBJ2-1 | NA | TRBV2 | NA | CASYRAGKNNEQFF | TGTGCCAGCTACAGGGCGGGCAAGAACAATGAGCAGTTCTTC
TRBJ2-2 | NA | TRBV18 | TRBD1 | CASSPGTGRNTGELFF | TGTGCCAGCTCACCCGGGACAGGGAGAAACACCGGGGAGCTGTTTTTT
TRBJ1-5 | NA | TRBV7-9 | NA | CASSLGIGREGQPQHF | TGTGCCAGCAGCTTAGGGATTGGGCGGGAGGGTCAGCCCCAGCATTTT
TRBJ1-2 | NA | TRBV7-9 | NA | CASSLTGYDGYTF | TGTGCCAGCAGCTTAACAGGGTATGATGGCTACACCTTC
TRBJ1-1 | NA | TRBV6-6 | NA | CASSLLTGDTEAFF | TGTGCCAGCAGTTTACTGACGGGGGACACTGAAGCTTTCTTT
TRBJ2-7 | NA | TRBV18 | TRBD1 | CASSPTTGGSYEQYF | TGTGCCAGCTCACCGACGACAGGGGGGTCCTACGAGCAGTACTTC
TRBJ1-1 | NA | TRBV10-3 | TRBD1 | CAIRGQGGNTEAFF | TGTGCCATCAGGGGACAGGGGGGGAACACTGAAGCTTTCTTT
TRBJ2-7 | few | TRBV5-6 | TRBD1 | CASSWGTGHYEQYF | TGTGCCAGCAGCTGGGGGACAGGGCACTACGAGCAGTACTTC
TRBJ2-3 | NA | TRBV14 | NA | CASSLGGRGTDTQYF | TGTGCCAGCAGCCTGGGGGGACGAGGCACAGATACGCAGTATTTT
TRBJ1-2 | few | TRBV6-5 | NA | CASSWSQHYGYTF | TGTGCCAGCAGTTGGAGTCAGCACTATGGCTACACCTTC
TRBJ2-7 | NA | TRBV10-2 | NA | CASGTLYYEQYF | TGCGCCAGCGGGACACTATACTACGAGCAGTACTTC
TRBJ2-1 | NA | TRBV4-2 | TRBD2 | CASSRRGGVTYNEQFF | TGTGCCAGCAGCCGACGGGGGGGCGTGACCTACAATGAGCAGTTCTTC
TRBJ2-7 | NA | TRBV7-8 | NA | CASSLVYEQYF | TGTGCCAGCAGCTTAGTCTACGAGCAGTACTTC
TRBJ2-1 | NA | TRBV30 | TRBD2 | CAWRGVWGTSGVGEQFF | TGTGCCTGGAGAGGGGTTTGGGGGACTAGCGGGGTAGGTGAGCAGTTCTTC
TRBJ1-5 | NA | TRBV19 | TRBD1 | CASSNDPGGSNQPQHF | TGTGCCAGTAGTAACGACCCAGGGGGAAGCAATCAGCCCCAGCATTTT
TRBJ2-2 | NA | TRBV2 | NA | CASRLSEAGLTVVTGELFF | TGTGCCAGCAGGCTTAGTGAAGCGGGCCTCACGGTTGTCACCGGGGAGCTGTTTTTT
TRBJ2-5 | NA | TRBV6-1 | TRBD2 | CASTSGLGETQYF | TGTGCCAGTACCTCAGGACTAGGCGAGACCCAGTACTTC
TRBJ1-2 | few | TRBV11-2 | NA | CASSPNTRVVNGYTF | TGTGCCAGCAGCCCGAACACGAGGGTCGTCAATGGCTACACCTTC
TRBJ2-3 | NA | TRBV29-1 | TRBD2 | CSGVAGYTDTQYF | TGCAGCGGGGTAGCGGGGTACACAGATACGCAGTATTTT
TRBJ1-1 | NA | TRBV27 | TRBD1 | CASSLSQTGGRTEAFF | TGTGCCAGCAGTTTATCACAAACAGGGGGCCGCACTGAAGCTTTCTTT
TRBJ2-1 | NA | TRBV7-8 | NA | CASSLFLDNNEQFF | TGTGCCAGCAGCTTATTTCTGGACAACAATGAGCAGTTCTTC
TRBJ2-1 | NA | TRBV5-6 | TRBD1 | CASSVTIRDRDTYNEQFF | TGTGCCAGCAGCGTAACTATCCGGGACAGGGACACCTACAATGAGCAGTTCTTC
TRBJ1-1 | NA | TRBV12-5 | NA | CASGREGSEAFF | TGTGCTAGTGGGCGTGAGGGCTCTGAAGCTTTCTTT
TRBJ2-1 | NA | TRBV9 | NA | CASSAGIINEQFF | TGTGCCAGCAGCGCCGGGATTATCAATGAGCAGTTCTTC
TRBJ2-2 | NA | TRBV4-1 | TRBD2 | CASSQVLAADTGELFF | TGCGCCAGCAGCCAAGTTCTAGCGGCAGACACCGGGGAGCTGTTTTTT
TRBJ1-1 | NA | TRBV6-5 | NA | CASSYWLGEAEAFF | TGTGCCAGCAGTTATTGGTTAGGGGAGGCTGAAGCTTTCTTT
TRBJ1-5 | NA | TRBV4-1 | TRBD1 | CASSPRTGGDNQPQHF | TGCGCCAGCAGCCCGCGGACAGGGGGGGACAATCAGCCCCAGCATTTT
TRBJ2-5 | NA | TRBV20-1 | NA | CSARDYQTQYF | TGCAGTGCTAGAGATTATCAGACCCAGTACTTC
TRBJ1-1 | NA | TRBV28 | NA | CASSLSRERNTEAFF | TGTGCCAGCAGTTTGTCGCGGGAAAGGAACACTGAAGCTTTCTTT
TRBJ2-1 | once | TRBV5-1 | NA | CASSLADEQFF | TGCGCCAGCAGCTTGGCCGATGAGCAGTTCTTC
TRBJ1-1 | few | TRBV28 | NA | CASSYNRNTEAFF | TGTGCCAGCAGTTACAACAGGAACACTGAAGCTTTCTTT
TRBJ2-2 | NA | TRBV11-3 | NA | CASSAGVGEGTGELFF | TGTGCCAGCAGCGCTGGGGTAGGGGAAGGGACCGGGGAGCTGTTTTTT
TRBJ2-4 | NA | TRBV19 | NA | CATRTGGPYKNIQYF | TGTGCCACCCGGACGGGGGGCCCCTATAAAAACATTCAGTACTTC
TRBJ2-7 | NA | TRBV7-3 | NA | CASSHGRGISYEQYF | TGTGCCAGCAGCCATGGCCGGGGGATTTCCTACGAGCAGTACTTC
TRBJ2-3 | NA | TRBV9 | NA | CASSPLLQDTQYF | TGTGCCAGCAGCCCGTTACTACAAGATACGCAGTATTTT
TRBJ1-2 | NA | TRBV29-1 | TRBD1 | CSVAVGGVGYGYTF | TGCAGCGTTGCCGTAGGGGGCGTGGGCTATGGCTACACCTTC
TRBJ1-2 | NA | TRBV7-3 | TRBD1 | CASSRDRDRGYTF | TGTGCCAGCAGCCGTGACAGGGATAGAGGCTACACCTTC
TRBJ2-1 | NA | TRBV18 | NA | CASSPPGSVITYNEQFF | TGTGCCAGCTCACCACCCGGTAGCGTGATAACCTACAATGAGCAGTTCTTC
TRBJ2-1 | NA | TRBV9 | TRBD2 | CASSAGRRVAGINEQFF | TGTGCCAGCAGCGCGGGGAGGAGGGTAGCGGGAATCAATGAGCAGTTCTTC
TRBJ2-1 | NA | TRBV5-1 | TRBD1 | CASSPGQGGDEQFF | TGCGCCAGCAGCCCGGGACAGGGAGGGGATGAGCAGTTCTTC